Each of the 21 T cell receptor beta chains below was sequenced from the same sample in a study of blood T cell repertoires in COVID-19. Using immunoSEQ multiplex PCR, the repertoire was profiled, and TCRdb retains in-frame clones only, with some absent. Found here are some 80,000 clones, 80% to 90% of them singletons; the top ten hold roughly a sixth. Sequenced sample: peripheral blood. These receptors all stem from a human donor in a cohort sampled during active COVID-19.

This chain uses TRBV4-1 with TRBJ2-7; D may be TRBD1 (5 bases). The CDR3 runs 15 residues. Germline V gene lookup returns CDR1 MGHRA and CDR2 YSYEKL. Between the trimmed V and J ends, which lost 3 bases and 3 bases, there was a span of 15 bases. CDR3 residues: CASSHQSTQGYEQYF. The DNA of the CDR3 is TGCGCCAGCAGCCACCAATCGACCCAGGGCTACGAGCAGTACTTC.

This clone appeared once. The V gene is TRBV6-1, the J gene TRBJ2-6, with D possibly TRBD1 on 5 matching bases. This CDR3 is 17 amino acids long. V was trimmed by 4 bases and J by 4 bases, leaving 17 bases between them. The V gene's germline CDR1 is MNHNS and CDR2 SASEGT. Here the CDR3 DNA reads TGTGCCAGCAGTGTCCATCAGGGTTGGACCGGGGCCAACGTCCTGACTTTC. It is translated as CASSVHQGWTGANVLTF.

This clone was picked up one time. The CDR3 DNA reads TGTGCCAGCAGCTTAGGGGGGGACGGTCATCAGCCCCAGCATTTT. It translates to CASSLGGDGHQPQHF. J is TRBJ1-5 and V is TRBV7-2; maybe TRBD1 (5 bases). V lost 1 base, J lost 5 bases, and 12 bases lay in between. The CDR3 is 15 residues long. Germline assignment: CDR1 SGHTA and CDR2 FQGNSA.

The chain joins TRBV7-3 to TRBJ1-5, with D perhaps TRBD1 (6 bases). Germline V gene sequence: CDR1 SGHTA, CDR2 FQGTGA. Trimming took 5 bases from V and 6 from J, leaving 11 bases between them. The CDR3 has 13 amino acids. CDR3 nucleotides: TGTGCCAGCAGCCAGGGGCAGGGTCAGCCCCAGCATTTT. Protein: CASSQGQGQPQHF. Complete variable domain (other parts from reference TRBV7-3 and TRBJ1-5): GAGVSQTPSNKVTEKGKYVELRCDPISGHTALYWYRQSLGQGPEFLIYFQGTGAADDSGLPNDRFFAVRPEGSVSTLKIQRTERGDSAVYLCASSQGQGQPQHFGDGTRLSIL.

The CDR3 sequence: CASSVGQGRSPLHF. The DNA for the CDR3 is TGTGCCAGCAGCGTAGGGCAGGGTCGTTCACCCCTCCACTTT. This chain links TRBV9 with TRBJ1-6, with a tentative D call TRBD1 (5 bases). Trimming cost V 0 bases and J 9 bases, with 10 bases left between them. The CDR3 spans 14 residues. Looked up from germline, CDR1 is SGDLS and CDR2 is YYNGEE.

This clone was seen more than once but under ten times. The chain recombines TRBV28 with TRBJ2-2, with 7 bases that match TRBD1. CDR3 size: 15 residues. Germline lookup yields CDR1 MDHEN and CDR2 SYDVKM. V shed 6 bases and J 4 bases; nucleotides not matched to a gene: 8. The chain's CDR3 is CASRSTTGSTGELFF. The CDR3 DNA reads TGTGCCAGCAGGTCGACGACAGGGAGCACCGGGGAGCTGTTTTTT.

Comment on this clone: One end of the junction varies from germline; a read error may be responsible. The chain is built from TRBV5-1 and TRBJ2-1; 9 nucleotides agree with TRBD1. Germline V gene sequence: CDR1 SGHRS, CDR2 YFSETQ. This CDR3 has 16 residues. CDR3 bases: TGCGCCAGCAGATTGGCGGGGACAGGGTCCTACAATGAGCAGTTCTTC. Amino acid sequence: CASRLAGTGSYNEQFF.

The chain links TRBV2 to TRBJ1-2; the D gene is possibly TRBD1 (5 bases). Per germline, CDR1 SNHLY and CDR2 FYNNEI. This CDR3 contains 14 residues. Trimming cost V 5 bases and J 7 bases, with 17 bases left between them. DNA for the CDR3: TGTGCCAGCAGTTATTCAGGGCCTCAGGCTGGCTACACCTTC. This encodes CASSYSGPQAGYTF.

J is TRBJ2-1 and V is TRBV27, with a tentative D call TRBD2 (5 bases). CDR3 length: 14 residues. V gave up 0 bases and J gave up 6 bases, with 9 bases separating them. Germline V lookup: CDR1 MNHEY, CDR2 SMNVEV (reference sequence). The CDR3 reads CASSLSSAGNEQFF. The DNA of the CDR3 is TGTGCCAGCAGTTTATCATCCGCGGGCAATGAGCAGTTCTTC.

The chain carries TRBV13 and TRBJ2-2; 9 positions match TRBD2. There are 15 residues in the CDR3. In germline, CDR1 is PRHDT, CDR2 FYEKMQ (reference sequence). The trim removed 5 bases at V and 4 bases at J, leaving 5 bases unmatched. CDR3 sequence reads: CASSASSGATGELFF. CDR3 nucleotide sequence: TGTGCCAGCAGCGCCTCTAGCGGGGCCACCGGGGAGCTGTTTTTT.

V and J are TRBV7-9 and TRBJ1-4; D remains unclear. Germline V gene lookup returns CDR1 SEHNR and CDR2 FQNEAQ (reference sequence). The CDR3 loop spans 14 amino acids. V was shortened by 3 bases and J by 7 bases, with 12 bases between the two germline ends. The CDR3 nucleotides read TGTGCCAGCAGCTTCGGGGAAACGTCTGAAAAACTGTTTTTT. Translated, it gives CASSFGETSEKLFF.

The chain has TRBV6-1 and TRBJ1-3; D is ambiguous. The CDR3 has 16 amino acids. Germline values: CDR1 MNHNS, CDR2 SASEGT. Trimming stripped 2 bases from V and 2 bases from J, with 13 bases between. CDR3 amino acids: CASSESGEGTGNTIYF. The DNA of the CDR3 is TGTGCCAGCAGTGAATCTGGGGAGGGAACTGGAAACACCATATATTTT.

This chain uses TRBV28 with TRBJ2-5; 14 bases map to TRBD2. The ends lost 6 bases at V and 5 bases at J; junction bases unmatched: 8. Germline lookup yields CDR1 MDHEN and CDR2 SYDVKM. The CDR3 loop spans 16 amino acids. DNA of the CDR3: TGTGCCAGCAGCACTAGGACTAGCGGGAGGCGGGAGACCCAGTACTTC. This gives the protein CASSTRTSGRRETQYF.

This rearrangement joins TRBV11-3 to TRBJ2-1; 7 bases are shared with TRBD2. This CDR3 has 15 residues. CDR1 and CDR2 from the germline V gene are SGHNT and YENEEA. Trimming took 5 bases from V and 8 from J; bases not matched to a gene: 12. CDR3 DNA: TGTGCCAGCAGCGATCCGGGACTAAGATCGTATGAGCAGTTCTTC. This encodes CASSDPGLRSYEQFF.

V usage is TRBV5-4 and J usage is TRBJ2-1; 13 nucleotides align to TRBD2. The CDR3 covers 18 residues. V shed 0 bases, J shed 8 bases, and the junction held 11 bases outside the gene matches. Germline values: CDR1 SGHNT, CDR2 YYREEE (reference sequence). CDR3 nucleotides: TGTGCCAGCAGCTTGGCGGGGATACTAGCGGGAGGGTGGGATGAGCAGTTCTTC. It codes for CASSLAGILAGGWDEQFF.

CDR3 bases: TGCGCCAGCAGCCAAGAAGAGGTCTGGGGAGCTGGGGCCAACGTCCTGACTTTC. The encoded protein is CASSQEEVWGAGANVLTF. This chain joins TRBV4-1 and TRBJ2-6, with D maybe TRBD2 (5 bases). The CDR3 has 18 residues. Trimming shortened V by 0 bases and J by 2 bases, and 14 bases separated the two germline ends. The V gene's germline CDR1 is MGHRA and CDR2 YSYEKL.

The chain couples TRBV5-6 to TRBJ2-1; perhaps TRBD1 as D (6 bases). V lost 0 bases, J lost 2 bases, and 6 bases lay in between. Germline loops: CDR1 SGHDT, CDR2 YYEEEE. The CDR3 sequence is 14 residues long. The CDR3 is CASSLGQAYNEQFF. CDR3 coding DNA: TGTGCCAGCAGCTTGGGACAGGCCTACAATGAGCAGTTCTTC.

V usage is TRBV5-1 and J usage is TRBJ2-7, with 12 positions matching TRBD1. Germline values: CDR1 SGHRS, CDR2 YFSETQ. The CDR3 is 15 amino acids. Germline trimming cut 5 bases from V and 5 bases from J; bases unmatched to any gene: 8. CDR3 nucleotides: TGCGCCAGCAGTTCCGGGACAGGGGGCCCAAACGAGCAGTACTTC. Translation gives CASSSGTGGPNEQYF.

The chain's CDR3 is CASSLPRVNEQFF. The CDR3 region has the DNA TGTGCCAGCAGCTTGCCCCGGGTTAATGAGCAGTTCTTC. The chain recombines TRBV5-6 with TRBJ2-1; D not certain. The CDR3 has 13 amino acids. CDR1 SGHDT and CDR2 YYEEEE come from the germline V gene. V was clipped by 1 base and J by 7 bases, with 9 bases between them. The variable domain in full, completed from reference TRBV5-6 and TRBJ2-1, reads DAGVTQSPTHLIKTRGQQVTLRCSPKSGHDTVSWYQQALGQGPQFIFQYYEEEERQRGNFPDRFSGHQFPNYSSELNVNALLLGDSALYLCASSLPRVNEQFFGPGTRLTVL.

The V call is TRBV6-5, the J call TRBJ1-5; D is uncertain. Germline CDR1 and CDR2: MNHEY and SVGAGI. The CDR3 length is 14 residues. The V end lost 3 bases, the J end lost 2 bases, and 8 bases lay between the germline ends. CDR3 sequence (DNA): TGTGCCAGCAGTTATGCGAGGGGCAATCAGCCCCAGCATTTT. This gives the protein CASSYARGNQPQHF.

The J gene is TRBJ1-1, the V gene TRBV29-1, with TRBD1 as a possible D gene (5 bases). Germline CDR1 is SQVTM and CDR2 is ANQGSEA. The CDR3 length is 15 residues. V dropped 1 base and J dropped 1 base, with 13 bases sitting between them. The CDR3 spells CSVEVWRGANTEAFF. The DNA of the CDR3 is TGCAGCGTTGAAGTTTGGAGGGGTGCGAACACTGAAGCTTTCTTT.